What follows are 26 T cell receptor beta chains derived from one specimen sequenced in a study of blood T cell repertoires in COVID-19. The data were produced by immunoSEQ multiplex PCR, yet TCRdb's version contains in-frame clones alone and is incomplete. The sample lists approximately 170,000 clones; roughly nine tenths were seen once. Sequenced input: peripheral blood. These receptors all come from a woman in her sixties or seventies with acute or convalescent COVID-19.

The chain joins TRBV2 to TRBJ1-2; D is unclear. Germline-derived CDR1 and CDR2 are SNHLY and FYNNEI. V gave up 4 bases and J gave up 4 bases, with 10 bases separating them. CDR3 length: 13 residues. The chain's CDR3 is CASSGRGFYGYTF. CDR3 nucleotides: TGTGCCAGCAGTGGACGGGGATTCTATGGCTACACCTTC.

V and J are TRBV7-9 and TRBJ2-1; the match to TRBD2 covers 9 bases. Germline V lookup: CDR1 SEHNR, CDR2 FQNEAQ (reference sequence). The CDR3 has 19 residues. With V trimmed by 4 bases and J by 1 base, 14 bases remained unmatched. CDR3 DNA: TGTGCCAGCAGCTCACCTCTAACCGGCGGGAGGGCATCCTACAATGAGCAGTTCTTC. Amino acids: CASSSPLTGGRASYNEQFF.

The rearrangement joins TRBV7-2 to TRBJ1-1; D is undetermined. Germline V lookup: CDR1 SGHTA, CDR2 FQGNSA. This CDR3 has 12 residues. Trimming shortened V by 6 bases and J by 4 bases, and 9 bases separated the two germline ends. The CDR3 nucleotides read TGTGCCAGCAGATCCAGGATCACTGAAGCTTTCTTT. Translation gives CASRSRITEAFF.

This clone was seen more than once but under ten times. V is TRBV6-1 and J is TRBJ2-5; TRBD2 matches at 10 bases. V trimming: 2 bases; J trimming: 5 bases; junction bases outside the gene matches: 5. Germline assignment: CDR1 MNHNS and CDR2 SASEGT. The CDR3 consists of 15 residues. CDR3 nucleotides: TGTGCCAGCAGTGAATTAGCGGGGGGAGGGGAGACCCAGTACTTC. Encoded protein: CASSELAGGGETQYF.

CDR3 DNA sequence: TGCGCCAGCAGCTTCGGGACTAGCGGGACCAGGGGCTCCTACGAGCAGTACTTC. Residues: CASSFGTSGTRGSYEQYF. This rearrangement joins TRBV5-1 to TRBJ2-7, with 13 positions matching TRBD2. The CDR3 covers 18 residues. V lost 2 bases and J lost 0; bases outside the gene matches: 8. Germline lookup yields CDR1 SGHRS and CDR2 YFSETQ.

This clone was seen once. The J gene is TRBJ1-2, the V gene TRBV19; TRBD1 aligns across 8 bases. Germline V gene data show CDR1 as LNHDA and CDR2 as SQIVND (reference sequence). The trim removed 4 bases at V and 3 bases at J, leaving 13 bases unmatched. The CDR3 loop spans 17 amino acids. The CDR3 region is CASSTSGAGGADYGYTF. CDR3 in DNA: TGTGCCAGTAGTACGTCGGGGGCAGGGGGCGCGGACTATGGCTACACCTTC.

This rearrangement joins TRBV15 to TRBJ2-2; 8 nucleotides agree with TRBD2. CDR3 length equals 15 residues. Germline-derived CDR1 and CDR2 are LNHNV and YYDKDF (reference sequence). J was trimmed by 2 bases and V by 6 bases; bases with no gene match: 5. The CDR3 sequence: CATRGSGRNTGELFF. In DNA, the CDR3 is TGTGCCACCAGAGGCAGCGGGAGAAACACCGGGGAGCTGTTTTTT.

In this sample, this clone turned up a few times. The chain couples TRBV19 to TRBJ1-2, with TRBD1 matching 8 bases. CDR1 is LNHDA, CDR2 SQIVND, per germline (reference sequence). This CDR3 is built from 15 residues. V shed 7 bases and J 4 bases; nucleotides not matched to a gene: 11. CDR3 in amino acids: CASTPQAGGFYGYTF. The CDR3 coding sequence is TGTGCCAGTACCCCCCAGGCAGGGGGCTTCTATGGCTACACCTTC.

This chain uses TRBV6-2 or TRBV6-3 with TRBJ1-1; possible D gene TRBD1, 6 bases. CDR1 and CDR2 (germline): MNHEY, SVGEGT. This CDR3 contains 13 residues. Trimming took 4 bases from V and 5 from J, leaving 11 bases between them. The CDR3 DNA reads TGTGCCAGCAGTTCTACAGGGAAGACTGAAGCTTTCTTT. Its translation: CASSSTGKTEAFF.

This clone appeared once. V is TRBV4-1 and J is TRBJ1-1; D call uncertain. CDR3 length equals 11 residues. Trimming pared 4 bases from V and 7 bases from J, leaving 7 bases between. CDR1 is MGHRA and CDR2 is YSYEKL in the germline V gene. The CDR3 is CASSRNGEAFF. DNA for the CDR3: TGCGCCAGCAGCCGAAACGGTGAAGCTTTCTTT.

The chain employs TRBV10-3 and TRBJ2-3; 13 positions agree with TRBD2. From germline, CDR1 is ENHRY and CDR2 SYGVKD. This CDR3 spans 15 amino acids. The J segment lost 0 bases and the V segment lost 10 bases, leaving 4 bases of the junction unmatched. As DNA, the CDR3 is TGTGCCACCGGACTAGCGGGGGAAAGCACAGATACGCAGTATTTT. Its translation is CATGLAGESTDTQYF.

The chain couples TRBV5-1 to TRBJ1-2; 10 bases agree with TRBD1. The CDR3 has 17 residues. After removal of 4 bases from V and 0 bases from J, the junction contained 9 bases not matched to a gene. Germline V lookup: CDR1 SGHRS, CDR2 YFSETQ. The CDR3 sequence: CASSRAGTGATNYGYTF. DNA of the CDR3: TGCGCCAGCAGCCGGGCCGGGACAGGGGCAACTAACTATGGCTACACCTTC. The entire variable domain, with the rest obtained from reference TRBV5-1 and TRBJ1-2, is as follows: KAGVTQTPRYLIKTRGQQVTLSCSPISGHRSVSWYQQTPGQGLQFLFEYFSETQRNKGNFPGRFSGRQFSNSRSEMNVSTLELGDSALYLCASSRAGTGATNYGYTFGSGTRLTVV.

The rearrangement links TRBV12-3 or TRBV12-4 to TRBJ1-2; D is perhaps TRBD1 (6 bases). This CDR3 region has 12 residues. The V end was cut by 2 bases, the J end by 7 bases, with 8 bases between. CDR3 in amino acids: CASSLRQAGYTF. In nucleotides, the CDR3 is TGTGCCAGCAGTTTACGACAGGCTGGCTACACCTTC.

The chain uses TRBV13 and TRBJ2-7; TRBD1 matches at 8 bases. CDR1 PRHDT and CDR2 FYEKMQ come from the germline V gene (reference sequence). V lost 5 bases and J lost 0; bases outside the gene matches: 3. The CDR3 totals 14 residues. CDR3 sequence reads: CASSPGQGSYEQYF. As DNA, the CDR3 is TGTGCCAGCAGCCCCGGACAGGGCTCCTACGAGCAGTACTTC.

The rearrangement joins TRBV18 to TRBJ1-4; no clear D gene. Germline CDR1 and CDR2: KGHSH and LQKENI. The CDR3 is 15 amino acids. V was shortened by 3 bases and J by 4 bases, with 12 bases between the two germline ends. CDR3 in DNA: TGTGCCAGCTCACCGCCGGGTTCCTATAATGAAAAACTGTTTTTT. Protein: CASSPPGSYNEKLFF.

This clone was detected a few times. The chain employs TRBV25-1 and TRBJ1-4; perhaps TRBD1 as D (6 bases). The CDR3 has 14 residues. The V gene's germline CDR1 is MGHDK and CDR2 SYGVNS. V was cut by 6 bases and J by 8 bases, with 16 bases left in between. CDR3: CASSPGRGREKLFF. The CDR3 nucleotides read TGTGCCAGCAGCCCTGGCAGGGGAAGGGAAAAACTGTTTTTT.

The chain joins TRBV29-1 to TRBJ2-1, with a possible D match to TRBD2 (5 bases). V gave up 3 bases and J gave up 10 bases, with 13 bases separating them. The CDR3 loop spans 12 amino acids. Per germline, CDR1 SQVTM and CDR2 ANQGSEA. CDR3 residues: CSVDSQRGEQFF. In DNA, the CDR3 is TGCAGCGTTGACAGCCAACGCGGGGAGCAGTTCTTC.

This sequence joins TRBV19 and TRBJ1-1, with 7 positions matching TRBD1. J was trimmed by 5 bases and V by 6 bases; bases with no gene match: 6. Germline values: CDR1 LNHDA, CDR2 SQIVND (reference sequence). The CDR3 is 13 amino acids. CDR3 residues: CASSLLGQTEAFF. In DNA form, the CDR3 reads TGTGCCAGTAGCCTACTGGGACAGACTGAAGCTTTCTTT.

This rearrangement joins TRBV9 to TRBJ1-2; D is ambiguous. Germline V gene sequence: CDR1 SGDLS, CDR2 YYNGEE. With 0 bases removed from V and 0 bases from J, the gap between germline ends came to 6 bases. The length of the CDR3 is 14 residues. The CDR3 sequence is CASSVEAANYGYTF. In DNA form, the CDR3 reads TGTGCCAGCAGCGTAGAGGCGGCTAACTATGGCTACACCTTC.

The chain joins TRBV7-2 to TRBJ1-1; 7 bases match TRBD1. The CDR3 loop spans 16 amino acids. Germline-derived CDR1 and CDR2 are SGHTA and FQGNSA. Germline trimming cut 2 bases from V and 3 bases from J; bases unmatched to any gene: 9. CDR3 sequence: CASSLTSAGGDTEAFF. CDR3 coding DNA: TGTGCCAGCAGCTTAACGTCGGCAGGGGGAGACACTGAAGCTTTCTTT.

The genes are TRBV29-1 and TRBJ1-1, with D maybe TRBD1 (6 bases). The germline gives CDR1 SQVTM, CDR2 ANQGSEA. CDR3 length equals 13 residues. V lost 4 bases and J 2 bases, leaving 11 bases between the germline ends. CDR3 nucleotide sequence: TGCAGCGTTGGGCGGGGGCTCAACACTGAAGCTTTCTTT. It translates to CSVGRGLNTEAFF.

The chain recombines TRBV30 with TRBJ1-2, with a weak D call TRBD1 (5 bases). Germline V lookup: CDR1 GTSNPN, CDR2 SVGIG (reference sequence). The CDR3 covers 12 residues. Trimming removed 0 bases from V and 8 bases from J, with 10 bases in between. CDR3 sequence: CAWSVGGVGYTF. Here the CDR3 DNA reads TGTGCCTGGAGTGTAGGAGGGGTCGGCTACACCTTC. Full variable domain (remainder filled in from reference TRBV30 and TRBJ1-2): SQTIHQWPATLVQPVGSPLSLECTVEGTSNPNLYWYRQAAGRGLQLLFYSVGIGQISSEVPQNLSASRPQDRQFILSSKKLLLSDSGFYLCAWSVGGVGYTFGSGTRLTVV.

The count of this clone is one. The V gene is TRBV5-3, the J gene TRBJ2-1; TRBD2 agrees at 9 bases. TRBV5-3 is reported as an ORF; its role is uncertain. J lost 6 bases, V lost 1 base, and 29 bases had no gene match. The CDR3 totals 23 residues. CDR3 residues: CARSLRLHCADTGLAPMLNEQFF. In DNA form, the CDR3 reads TGTGCCAGAAGCTTGCGCCTGCATTGCGCTGACACGGGACTAGCCCCAATGCTCAATGAGCAGTTCTTC.

The chain combines TRBV5-1 with TRBJ2-5; TRBD1 is a possible D gene (5 bases). The CDR3 extends over 13 amino acids. The germline V gene encodes CDR1 SGHRS and CDR2 YFSETQ. The ends were cut back, 3 bases at V and 3 bases at J, with 9 bases in the middle. This CDR3 reads CASSSGWEETQYF. The CDR3 DNA is TGCGCCAGCAGCTCAGGGTGGGAAGAGACCCAGTACTTC.

The V call is TRBV6-4, the J call TRBJ2-7, with TRBD2 identical over 8 bases. The germline V gene has CDR1 MRHNA and CDR2 SNTAGT. The junction had 11 bases not matched to a gene; V was cut back by 10 bases and J by 3 bases. The CDR3 length is 14 residues. The CDR3 spells CATCRGGHYYEQYF. The CDR3 DNA reads as TGTGCCACATGCCGGGGGGGGCACTACTACGAGCAGTACTTC.

The CDR3 is CASSVEGASSYNEQFF. The CDR3 nucleotides are TGTGCCAGCAGCGTAGAAGGGGCAAGCTCCTACAATGAGCAGTTCTTC. J is TRBJ2-1 and V is TRBV9, with D tentatively TRBD1 (5 bases). The V and J ends lost 0 bases and 0 bases respectively, with 10 bases between them. Germline V gene sequence: CDR1 SGDLS, CDR2 YYNGEE. The CDR3 spans 16 residues.